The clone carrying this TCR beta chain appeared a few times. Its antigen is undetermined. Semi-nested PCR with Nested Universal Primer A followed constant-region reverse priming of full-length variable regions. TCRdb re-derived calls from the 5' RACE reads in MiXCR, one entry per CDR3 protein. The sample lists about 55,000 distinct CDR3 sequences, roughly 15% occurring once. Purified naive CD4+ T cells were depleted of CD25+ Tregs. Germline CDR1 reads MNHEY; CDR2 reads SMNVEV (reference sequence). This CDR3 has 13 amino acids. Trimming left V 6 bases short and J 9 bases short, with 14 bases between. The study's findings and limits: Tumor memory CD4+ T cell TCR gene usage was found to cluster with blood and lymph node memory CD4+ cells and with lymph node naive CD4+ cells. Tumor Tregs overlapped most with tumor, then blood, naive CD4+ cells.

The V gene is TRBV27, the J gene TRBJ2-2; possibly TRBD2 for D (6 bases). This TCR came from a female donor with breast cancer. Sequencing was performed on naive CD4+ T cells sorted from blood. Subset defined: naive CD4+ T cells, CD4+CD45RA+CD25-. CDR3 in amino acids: CASRVRGGRELFF. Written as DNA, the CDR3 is TGTGCCAGCAGAGTACGGGGAGGACGGGAGCTGTTTTTT.